The 20 T cell receptor beta chains below were found in one sample sequenced in a study of glioma-infiltrating T cells after dendritic cell vaccination. Produced via immunoSEQ multiplex PCR; TCRdb's table is partial and in-frame only. The repertoire consists of about 82,000 clones, with about 87% occurring once and the leading ten covering more than 3%. Material: blood, obtained before dendritic cell vaccination. The receptors here all came from a human donor with glioblastoma.

V usage is TRBV4-1 and J usage is TRBJ2-7, with 12 positions matching TRBD2. V lost 4 bases, J lost 2 bases, and 9 bases stayed unmatched. CDR1 is MGHRA, CDR2 YSYEKL, per germline. The CDR3 has 17 residues. In nucleotides, the CDR3 is TGCGCCAGCAGCCTCCTGGCTAGCGGGGGGGAGGCCTACGAGCAGTACTTC. It encodes CASSLLASGGEAYEQYF.

This clone came up once. The CDR3 coding sequence is TGTGCCAGCAGCCCCTCGACAGGGCAAGGTCAGCCCCAGCATTTT. Amino acid sequence: CASSPSTGQGQPQHF. The rearrangement joins TRBV9 to TRBJ1-5; 7 bases line up with TRBD1. Germline values: CDR1 SGDLS, CDR2 YYNGEE. Trimming removed 4 bases from V and 6 bases from J; junction bases left unmatched: 10. This CDR3 contains 15 residues. The entire variable domain, with the rest obtained from reference TRBV9 and TRBJ1-5, is as follows: DSGVTQTPKHLITATGQRVTLRCSPRSGDLSVYWYQQSLDQGLQFLIQYYNGEERAKGNILERFSAQQFPDLHSELNLSSLELGDSALYFCASSPSTGQGQPQHFGDGTRLSIL.

CDR3 amino acids: CASSSPSTVPNVLTF. The CDR3 nucleotides are TGTGCCAGCAGCTCTCCGTCAACGGTCCCCAACGTCCTGACTTTC. The rearrangement joins TRBV11-3 to TRBJ2-6; D gene uncertain. V lost 4 bases to trimming and J lost 8 bases, with 15 bases between them. This CDR3 region has 15 residues. Looked up from germline, CDR1 is SGHNT and CDR2 is YENEEA.

V gene TRBV2 combines with J gene TRBJ1-4; the D is unclear. V was trimmed by 7 bases and J by 0 bases, leaving 15 bases between them. The CDR3 extends over 16 amino acids. CDR1 SNHLY and CDR2 FYNNEI come from the germline V gene. The CDR3, as DNA: TGTGCCAGCACCCGGGAAGGGTTCGCAACTAATGAAAAACTGTTTTTT. Protein: CASTREGFATNEKLFF.

This clone was observed a handful of times. The J gene is TRBJ2-7, the V gene TRBV9; D is perhaps TRBD1 (5 bases). The CDR3 loop spans 14 amino acids. CDR1 is SGDLS, CDR2 YYNGEE, per germline. V lost 0 bases, J lost 0 bases, and 7 bases lay in between. CDR3 DNA: TGTGCCAGCAGCGTAGAGGGGTTCTCCTACGAGCAGTACTTC. This sequence encodes CASSVEGFSYEQYF.

This rearrangement joins TRBV5-1 to TRBJ2-5; D not resolved. V lost 0 bases, J lost 3 bases, and 9 bases lay in between. The CDR3 has 14 amino acids. The germline gives CDR1 SGHRS, CDR2 YFSETQ. In nucleotides, the CDR3 is TGCGCCAGCAGCTTGGCGGGTACTGAAGAGACCCAGTACTTC. Translating it yields CASSLAGTEETQYF.

About this clone: Other DNA sequences within the sample encode an identical CDR3. The chain uses TRBV13 and TRBJ1-1; D uncertain. Germline-derived CDR1 and CDR2 are PRHDT and FYEKMQ (reference sequence). There are 14 residues in the CDR3. V shed 5 bases and J shed 2 bases, with 12 bases lying between them. The CDR3 sequence: CASSVRGLNTEAFF. Here the CDR3 DNA reads TGTGCCAGCAGCGTGAGAGGACTCAACACTGAAGCTTTCTTT. The entire variable domain, with the rest obtained from reference TRBV13 and TRBJ1-1, is as follows: AAGVIQSPRHLIKEKRETATLKCYPIPRHDTVYWYQQGPGQDPQFLISFYEKMQSDKGSIPDRFSAQQFSDYHSELNMSSLELGDSALYFCASSVRGLNTEAFFGQGTRLTVV.

This chain joins TRBV25-1 and TRBJ2-2, with 9 bases identical to TRBD1. Germline V gene lookup returns CDR1 MGHDK and CDR2 SYGVNS. The CDR3 sequence is 15 residues long. The trim removed 5 bases at V and 5 bases at J, leaving 6 bases unmatched. CDR3 region: CASSLPGQGTGELFF. CDR3 sequence (DNA): TGTGCCAGCAGTCTGCCGGGACAGGGAACCGGGGAGCTGTTTTTT.

CDR3 coding DNA: TGTGCCAGCACGGTGAAAGGGACAGGCACCTGGGGCTACACCTTC. Residues: CASTVKGTGTWGYTF. The gene calls are TRBV6-5 and TRBJ1-2; 8 nucleotides agree with TRBD1. CDR1 and CDR2 (germline): MNHEY, SVGAGI. This CDR3 is built from 15 residues. The J segment lost 8 bases and the V segment lost 7 bases, leaving 15 bases of the junction unmatched.

The gene calls are TRBV6-5 and TRBJ1-4; D is unclear. The CDR3 spans 16 residues. In germline, CDR1 is MNHEY, CDR2 SVGAGI. V dropped 0 bases and J dropped 0 bases, with 8 bases sitting between them. The CDR3 bases are TGTGCCAGCAGTTACTCGCAGATTCCAACTAATGAAAAACTGTTTTTT. Translated, it gives CASSYSQIPTNEKLFF.

The rearrangement joins TRBV14 to TRBJ2-7; the match to TRBD2 covers 12 bases. The germline V gene encodes CDR1 SGHDN and CDR2 FVKESK. This CDR3 has 16 residues. Losses at the gene ends were 1 base for V and 3 bases for J; bases not matched to a gene: 4. CDR3 nucleotide sequence: TGTGCCAGCAGCCAAGGAGGACTAGCGGGATTCTACGAGCAGTACTTC. This gives the protein CASSQGGLAGFYEQYF.

This chain uses TRBV12-5 with TRBJ2-1; perhaps TRBD2 as D (5 bases). From germline, CDR1 is LGHNT and CDR2 FRNRAP. CDR3 size: 14 residues. Trimming left V 4 bases short and J 9 bases short, with 16 bases between. CDR3 sequence (DNA): TGTGCTAGTGGTTCTCACCCGGGGATAAGTGAGCAGTTCTTC. This gives the protein CASGSHPGISEQFF. Using reference TRBV12-5 and TRBJ2-1 for the parts outside the CDR3, the full variable domain is DARVTQTPRHKVTEMGQEVTMRCQPILGHNTVFWYRQTMMQGLELLAYFRNRAPLDDSGMPKDRFSAEMPDATLATLKIQPSEPRDSAVYFCASGSHPGISEQFFGPGTRLTVL.

The rearrangement joins TRBV10-3 to TRBJ1-6; 7 bases align to TRBD1. CDR1 and CDR2 from the germline V gene are ENHRY and SYGVKD. Germline trimming cut 7 bases from V and 8 bases from J; bases unmatched to any gene: 8. The CDR3 sequence is 14 residues long. CDR3 residues: CAITPDRQDSPLHF. For the CDR3, the DNA is TGTGCCATCACCCCGGACAGGCAGGATTCACCCCTCCACTTT.

This clone was recorded only once. The chain links TRBV9 to TRBJ2-1; 12 bases are a match to TRBD2. J gave up 7 bases and V 3 bases, and 5 bases lay outside the gene matches. Germline loops: CDR1 SGDLS, CDR2 YYNGEE. The CDR3 runs to 15 residues. The CDR3 reads CASSETSGSWNEQFF. In DNA form, the CDR3 reads TGTGCCAGCAGCGAGACTAGCGGGAGTTGGAATGAGCAGTTCTTC.

The J gene is TRBJ2-3, the V gene TRBV19; D possibly corresponds to TRBD2 (6 bases). Germline CDR1 reads LNHDA; CDR2 reads SQIVND (reference sequence). V lost 0 bases and J lost 2, with 9 bases in between. The CDR3 contains 15 residues. CDR3 sequence (DNA): TGTGCCAGTAGTATAGAGGGACTCACCACAGATACGCAGTATTTT. Translating gives CASSIEGLTTDTQYF. Together with reference TRBV19 and TRBJ2-3, the CDR3 gives the full variable domain: DGGITQSPKYLFRKEGQNVTLSCEQNLNHDAMYWYRQDPGQGLRLIYYSQIVNDFQKGDIAEGYSVSREKKESFPLTVTSAQKNPTAFYLCASSIEGLTTDTQYFGPGTRLTVL.

The rearrangement links TRBV5-1 to TRBJ1-6; 8 positions match TRBD1. CDR3 length: 16 amino acids. From germline, CDR1 is SGHRS and CDR2 YFSETQ. The trim removed 4 bases at V and 2 bases at J, leaving 5 bases unmatched. CDR3 amino acids: CASSPRQGTYNSPLHF. DNA for the CDR3: TGCGCCAGCAGCCCGAGACAGGGGACCTATAATTCACCCCTCCACTTT.

V and J are TRBV19 and TRBJ1-1; D is ambiguous. CDR3 length: 10 residues. CDR1 is LNHDA, CDR2 SQIVND, per germline (reference sequence). V lost 6 bases and J lost 8, with 7 bases in between. In DNA form, the CDR3 reads TGTGCCAGTAGGGAGGGAGAAGCTTTCTTT. Its translation is CASREGEAFF.

This chain joins TRBV5-6 and TRBJ1-2; a weak D match, TRBD1 (6 bases). This CDR3 has 14 amino acids. V shed 4 bases and J shed 4 bases, with 14 bases lying between them. Germline CDR1 SGHDT, CDR2 YYEEEE. CDR3 sequence: CASSPGGGSYGYTF. CDR3 DNA sequence: TGTGCCAGCAGCCCGGGGGGCGGAAGCTATGGCTACACCTTC.

The chain combines TRBV5-6 with TRBJ1-2; unclear D gene. The V and J ends lost 0 bases and 2 bases respectively, with 5 bases between them. Germline V gene data show CDR1 as SGHDT and CDR2 as YYEEEE. The CDR3 runs to 13 residues. In nucleotides, the CDR3 is TGTGCCAGCAGCTTGGCGGGAAACTATGGCTACACCTTC. Protein sequence: CASSLAGNYGYTF.

This clone was seen a single time. The J gene is TRBJ1-2, the V gene TRBV9, with 9 bases matching TRBD1. Germline assignment: CDR1 SGDLS and CDR2 YYNGEE. J gave up 5 bases and V 4 bases, and 6 bases lay outside the gene matches. The length of the CDR3 is 14 residues. The CDR3 nucleotides read TGTGCCAGCAGCTCAACAGGGGGCGCGTATGGCTACACCTTC. Translated, it gives CASSSTGGAYGYTF.